Below, 7 T cell receptor beta chains from the same sample are listed, as sequenced in a study of cytomegalovirus exposure and HLA in healthy donors (dated by TCRdb to between 2016 and 2019). The library was prepared using the immunoSEQ multiplex PCR assay. The multiplex PCR relied on a mix of 60 forward primers for TCR Vbeta segments and 13 reverse primers for TCR Jbeta segments. The clones in this table, taken by TCRdb from immuneACCESS, are in-frame only. Not every clone is retained; where verified, under half of the shortfall comes from an unresolved V gene, and the cause of the rest is unknown. This sample comprises 150,000 or so clones, roughly 79% of them detected only once. About 1.6% of the sample is held by the ten biggest clonotypes. Sequencing was done on a sample of PBMCs. The receptor source for this set is a man between 40 and 49 years old in good health and CMV-seronegative.

This clone has just one count. The genes are TRBV9 and TRBJ2-1; 9 bases are a match to TRBD2. Germline V gives CDR1 SGDLS, CDR2 YYNGEE. V lost 0 bases to trimming and J lost 6 bases; unmatched junction nucleotides: 7. The CDR3 extends over 16 amino acids. CDR3 residues: CASSVDGLAGSNEQFF. The CDR3 DNA follows: TGTGCCAGCAGCGTAGACGGGCTAGCGGGAAGCAATGAGCAGTTCTTC.

The chain links TRBV27 to TRBJ1-3; D is unclear. Deletions cut 4 bases from V and 2 bases from J, with 6 bases between. The CDR3 loop spans 13 amino acids. The germline gives CDR1 MNHEY, CDR2 SMNVEV (reference sequence). CDR3 protein: CASSSPPGNTIYF. The DNA for the CDR3 is TGTGCCAGCAGTTCCCCTCCTGGAAACACCATATATTTT.

This sequence joins TRBV28 and TRBJ2-7; no definite D call. The CDR3 is made up of 15 amino acids. Germline V CDR1 and CDR2: MDHEN, SYDVKM. The V gene lost 8 bases and the J gene lost 0 bases, with 17 bases spanning the gap. The CDR3 region is CASSKRMTSSYEQYF. Here the CDR3 DNA reads TGTGCCAGCTCCAAGAGGATGACGAGCTCCTACGAGCAGTACTTC.

The CDR3 region is CASSGGQSSNQPQHF. CDR3 nucleotide sequence: TGTGCCAGCAGTGGTGGACAGAGTAGCAATCAGCCCCAGCATTTT. This sequence joins TRBV6-1 and TRBJ1-5; tentative D call: TRBD1 (6 bases). The CDR3 runs 15 residues. CDR1 is MNHNS and CDR2 is SASEGT in the germline V gene. V was clipped by 4 bases and J by 0 bases, with 10 bases between them.

The chain is built from TRBV28 and TRBJ2-7; D call uncertain. The CDR3 is made up of 15 amino acids. The germline V and J ends were trimmed by 1 base and 0 bases, with 10 bases remaining between them. Per the germline V gene, CDR1 is MDHEN and CDR2 is SYDVKM. This chain's CDR3 is CASSLSLSLSYEQYF. CDR3 nucleotides: TGTGCCAGCAGTTTATCTCTTAGCCTCTCCTACGAGCAGTACTTC.

This clone was counted between two and nine times. The rearrangement links TRBV7-9 to TRBJ2-7; TRBD1 agrees at 7 bases. Germline loops: CDR1 SEHNR, CDR2 FQNEAQ (reference sequence). The CDR3 extends over 14 amino acids. V trimming: 8 bases; J trimming: 0 bases; junction bases outside the gene matches: 7. The CDR3 reads CASEVTGSSYEQYV. The CDR3 bases are TGTGCCAGCGAGGTGACAGGGAGCTCCTACGAGCAGTACGTC.

The chain uses TRBV5-1 and TRBJ2-1, with 8 bases fitting TRBD1. V was pared by 6 bases and J by 1 base, with 6 bases of the junction left unmatched. The CDR3 has 15 residues. Germline V gives CDR1 SGHRS, CDR2 YFSETQ. CDR3 DNA sequence: TGCGCCAGCACCTCAGGGGGCGAATCCTACAATGAGCAGTTCTTC. This gives the protein CASTSGGESYNEQFF.